A selection of T cell receptor beta chains follows, all from one sample in a study of OX40 agonist ivuxolimab in advanced cancers. Produced via immunoSEQ multiplex PCR; TCRdb's table is partial and in-frame only. Among roughly 40,000 clones listed, 82% were seen once. The starting material was CD4+ or CD8+ T cells sorted from blood, obtained in a trial of the OX40 agonist ivuxolimab. These receptors came from an adult with an advanced solid tumor such as melanoma, head and neck, liver or kidney cancer. CDR3s leave out the opening cysteine and the closing phenylalanine or tryptophan. Fields, in order: CDR3 protein, CDR3 length, J gene, V gene, clone size. Expanded clones are given a class, and other clones once, few, many or no size at all.

CDR3: ASSSGGEQY
length: 9
J: TRBJ2-7
V: TRBV6-5
size: .

CDR3: ASSSDTILTEAF
length: 12
J: TRBJ1-1
V: TRBV6-5
size: .

CDR3: ASSPGVHQPQH
length: 11
J: TRBJ1-5
V: TRBV6-5
size: .

CDR3: ASGRPPKKY
length: 9
J: TRBJ2-7
V: TRBV21-1
size: .

CDR3: ASTRRGTGDEQY
length: 12
J: TRBJ2-7
V: TRBV5-6
size: .

CDR3: ASNGGRGTGELF
length: 12
J: TRBJ2-2
V: TRBV4-3
size: once

CDR3: ASKGGGGTEAF
length: 11
J: TRBJ1-1
V: TRBV27
size: .

CDR3: ASQGVDQPQH
length: 10
J: TRBJ1-5
V: TRBV28
size: few

CDR3: ASSLVLAGALEQF
length: 13
J: TRBJ2-1
V: TRBV11-2
size: .

CDR3: ASSFSLGPGLSYT
length: 13
J: TRBJ1-2
V: TRBV27
size: .

CDR3: ASRQFMNTEAF
length: 11
J: TRBJ1-1
V: TRBV5-4
size: medium-sized

CDR3: ASSLAEYAGQGYGYT
length: 15
J: TRBJ1-2
V: TRBV7-8
size: once

CDR3: ASSQVAGGPGADTQY
length: 15
J: TRBJ2-3
V: TRBV4-3
size: .

CDR3: ASSLRTTQEQY
length: 11
J: TRBJ2-7
V: TRBV28
size: .

CDR3: ASSQDAGDYGYT
length: 12
J: TRBJ1-2
V: TRBV4-3
size: .

CDR3: ASSLAEGNTEAF
length: 12
J: TRBJ1-1
V: TRBV7-6
size: few

CDR3: ASSGQGINYGYT
length: 12
J: TRBJ1-2
V: TRBV9
size: once

CDR3: ASRDRGSTDTQY
length: 12
J: TRBJ2-3
V: TRBV6-5
size: .

CDR3: ASSTARARTEAF
length: 12
J: TRBJ1-1
V: TRBV6-6
size: .

CDR3: ASRSPTTPFTDTQY
length: 14
J: TRBJ2-3
V: TRBV28
size: few

CDR3: ASSFAGNINQPQH
length: 13
J: TRBJ1-5
V: TRBV27
size: medium-sized

CDR3: ASNIIRGNEQF
length: 11
J: TRBJ2-1
V: TRBV7-9
size: .

CDR3: AISEWGNTEAF
length: 11
J: TRBJ1-1
V: TRBV10-3
size: .

CDR3: ASRSGTGNTEAF
length: 12
J: TRBJ1-1
V: TRBV28
size: .

CDR3: AGSVAGTAETQY
length: 12
J: TRBJ2-5
V: TRBV9
size: .

CDR3: ASSLGQGRVYGYT
length: 13
J: TRBJ1-2
V: TRBV28
size: .

CDR3: ASSLADSALNEQF
length: 13
J: TRBJ2-1
V: TRBV5-1
size: few

CDR3: ASSVQQDRDTEAF
length: 13
J: TRBJ1-1
V: TRBV9
size: .

CDR3: ASRDREETQY
length: 10
J: TRBJ2-5
V: TRBV25-1
size: .

CDR3: AISPSGYYEQY
length: 11
J: TRBJ2-7
V: TRBV10-3
size: .

CDR3: SAAGPDTQY
length: 9
J: TRBJ2-3
V: TRBV20-1
size: .

CDR3: ASSLSEAGRQYEQY
length: 14
J: .
V: TRBV7-9
size: .

CDR3: ASSLVLAGGLDADTQY
length: 16
J: TRBJ2-3
V: TRBV7-2
size: few

CDR3: ASSAIRDSPLSGYT
length: 14
J: TRBJ1-2
V: TRBV9
size: .

CDR3: ASSLLSLNTGELF
length: 13
J: TRBJ2-2
V: TRBV7-9
size: few

CDR3: ASSFTLGQGEY
length: 11
J: TRBJ2-3
V: TRBV7-9
size: few

CDR3: ASTDLAGGPSF
length: 11
J: TRBJ2-1
V: TRBV19
size: once

CDR3: SVGIPGQPTQEQY
length: 13
J: TRBJ2-7
V: TRBV29-1
size: .

CDR3: SVVLADNEQF
length: 10
J: TRBJ2-1
V: TRBV29-1
size: .

CDR3: AWSSDSNQPQH
length: 11
J: TRBJ1-5
V: TRBV30
size: .

CDR3: ASSPNRGHTDTQY
length: 13
J: TRBJ2-3
V: TRBV4-3
size: .

CDR3: ASSLRTGFYEQY
length: 12
J: TRBJ2-7
V: TRBV4-3
size: .